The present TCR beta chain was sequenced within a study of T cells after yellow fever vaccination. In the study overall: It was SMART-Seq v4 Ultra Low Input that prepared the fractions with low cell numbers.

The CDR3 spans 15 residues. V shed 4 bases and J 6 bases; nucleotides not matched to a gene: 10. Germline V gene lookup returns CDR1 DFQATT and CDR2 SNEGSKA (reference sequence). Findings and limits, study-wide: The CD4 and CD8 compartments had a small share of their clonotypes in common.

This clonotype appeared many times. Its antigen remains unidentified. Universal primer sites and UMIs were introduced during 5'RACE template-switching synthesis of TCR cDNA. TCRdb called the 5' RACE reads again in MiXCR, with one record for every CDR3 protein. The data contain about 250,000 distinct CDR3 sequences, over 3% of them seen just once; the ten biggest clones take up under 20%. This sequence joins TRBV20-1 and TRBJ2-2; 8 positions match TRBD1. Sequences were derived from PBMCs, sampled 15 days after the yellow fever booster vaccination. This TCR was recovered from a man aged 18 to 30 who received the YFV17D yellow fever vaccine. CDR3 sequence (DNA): TGCAGTGCTAATGAGGCAGGGGGCGGTTCCGGGGAGCTGTTTTTT. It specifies CSANEAGGGSGELFF.